This TCR beta chain is from a study of monozygotic twins with inflammatory bowel disease. Every TCR library used approximately 3,700 ng of total RNA. UMIs bearing a 6-nucleotide sample barcode were added through template switching. TCRdb re-called the 5' RACE reads; one entry per CDR3 protein, DNA not given. With some 150,000 distinct CDR3 sequences in the sample, the ten largest clones hold 2.4%. A remark on this clonotype: The target antigen is unknown.

The length of the CDR3 is 12 residues. Per germline, CDR1 DFQATT and CDR2 SNEGSKA (reference sequence). Study-wide results and limits: In patient repertoires, differing immunosuppressive treatments may have added some variability. Repertoire similarity did not separate concordant from discordant twins, possibly from limited power.

Sequencing was performed on blood. This receptor was obtained from a human donor with ulcerative colitis or Crohn's disease, or a healthy co-twin of an affected twin (not recorded which). V gene TRBV20-1 combines with J gene TRBJ1-1; the TCRdb call, TRBD1, lacks DNA for checking. CDR3 loop: CSARGQGNMAFF.